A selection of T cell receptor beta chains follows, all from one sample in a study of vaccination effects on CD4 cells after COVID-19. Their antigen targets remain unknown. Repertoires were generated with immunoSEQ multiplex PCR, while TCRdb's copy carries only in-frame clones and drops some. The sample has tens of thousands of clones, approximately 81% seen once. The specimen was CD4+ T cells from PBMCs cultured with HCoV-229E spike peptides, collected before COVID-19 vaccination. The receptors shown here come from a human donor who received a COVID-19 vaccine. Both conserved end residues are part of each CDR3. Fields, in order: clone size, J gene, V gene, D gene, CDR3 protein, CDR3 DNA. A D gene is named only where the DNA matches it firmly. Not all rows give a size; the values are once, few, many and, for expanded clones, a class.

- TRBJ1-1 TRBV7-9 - CASSIRDGNTEAFF TGTGCCAGCAGCATCCGGGACGGCAACACTGAAGCTTTCTTT
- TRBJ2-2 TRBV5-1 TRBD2 CASGRLAGGNTGELFF TGCGCCAGCGGCAGACTAGCGGGGGGGAACACCGGGGAGCTGTTTTTT
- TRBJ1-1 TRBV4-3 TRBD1 CASSPQTGSTEAFF TGCGCCAGCAGCCCACAGACAGGGTCCACTGAAGCTTTCTTT
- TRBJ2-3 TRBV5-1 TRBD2 CASSLIAGGPDTQYF TGCGCCAGCAGCTTGATCGCGGGGGGGCCAGATACGCAGTATTTT
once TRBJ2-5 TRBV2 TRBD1 CASSEGDSFSTQYF TGTGCCAGCAGTGAAGGGGACAGTTTTTCGACCCAGTACTTC
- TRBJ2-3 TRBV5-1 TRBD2 CASSSIAGEDTQYF TGCGCCAGCAGCTCCATAGCGGGGGAAGATACGCAGTATTTT
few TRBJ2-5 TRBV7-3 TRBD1 CASSSGTGGRETQYF TGTGCCAGCAGCTCCGGGACAGGGGGCCGAGAGACCCAGTACTTC
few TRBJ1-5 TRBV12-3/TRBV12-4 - CASSFSGDQPQHF TGTGCCAGCAGTTTTTCGGGGGATCAGCCCCAGCATTTT
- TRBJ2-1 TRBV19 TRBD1 CASKGTGAGEQFF TGTGCCAGTAAGGGGACAGGGGCCGGTGAGCAGTTCTTC
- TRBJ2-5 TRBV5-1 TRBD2 CASNPTSGVIQETQYF TGCGCCAGCAACCCTACTAGCGGGGTCATCCAAGAGACCCAGTACTTC
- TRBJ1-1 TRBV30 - CAYQGAMLRTEAFF TGTGCCTACCAGGGTGCGATGTTGCGGACTGAAGCTTTCTTT
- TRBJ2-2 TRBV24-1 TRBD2 CATSDRLAGGYNIGELFF TGTGCCACCAGTGATAGACTAGCGGGGGGGTATAACATCGGGGAGCTGTTTTTT
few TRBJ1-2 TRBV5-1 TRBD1 CASSLRQGAYGYTF TGCGCCAGCAGCTTACGACAGGGGGCATATGGCTACACCTTC
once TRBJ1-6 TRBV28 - CASNPHDNSPLHF TGTGCCAGCAATCCTCACGATAATTCACCCCTCCACTTT
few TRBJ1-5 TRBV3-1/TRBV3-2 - CASSQDDNQPQHF TGTGCCAGCAGCCAAGATGACAATCAGCCCCAGCATTTT
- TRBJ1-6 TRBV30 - CAWDTNYNSPLHF TGTGCCTGGGACACCAACTATAATTCACCCCTCCACTTT
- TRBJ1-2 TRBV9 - CASSEGAGVRGYTF TGTGCCAGCAGCGAAGGCGCGGGGGTTCGAGGCTACACCTTC
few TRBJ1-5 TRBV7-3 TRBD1 CASSPTGGDQPQHF TGTGCCAGCAGTCCAACAGGGGGTGATCAGCCCCAGCATTTT
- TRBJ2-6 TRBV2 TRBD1 CASSQQGASGANVLTF TGTGCCAGCAGTCAACAGGGGGCATCTGGGGCCAACGTCCTGACTTTC
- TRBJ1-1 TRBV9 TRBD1 CASSVAGGGEAFF TGTGCCAGCAGCGTAGCAGGGGGGGGTGAAGCTTTCTTT
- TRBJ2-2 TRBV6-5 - CATHGAGRNTGELFF TGTGCCACCCATGGGGCAGGACGGAACACCGGGGAGCTGTTTTTT
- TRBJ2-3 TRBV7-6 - CASSYMGTDTQYF TGTGCCAGCAGCTACATGGGCACAGATACGCAGTATTTT
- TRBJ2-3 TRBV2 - CASRVGQGGTDTQYF TGTGCCAGCAGGGTAGGACAGGGAGGGACAGATACGCAGTATTTT
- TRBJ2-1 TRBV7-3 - CASSLKGGAGWNEQFF TGTGCCAGCAGCTTAAAAGGGGGGGCTGGTTGGAATGAGCAGTTCTTC
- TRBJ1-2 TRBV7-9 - CASSAGQVFYGYTF TGTGCCAGCAGCGCGGGACAAGTTTTCTATGGCTACACCTTC
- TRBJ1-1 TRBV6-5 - CASNPQNTEAFF TGTGCCAGCAATCCTCAGAACACTGAAGCTTTCTTT
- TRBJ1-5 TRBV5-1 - CASSFRSGENPQHF TGCGCCAGCAGCTTCCGGTCGGGAGAAAACCCCCAGCATTTT
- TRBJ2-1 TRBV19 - CASSIVTGVHNEQFF TGTGCCAGTAGTATAGTCACGGGGGTTCACAATGAGCAGTTCTTC
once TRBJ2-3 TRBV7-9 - CASSLSQGTDTQYF TGTGCCAGCAGTCTATCCCAGGGGACAGATACGCAGTATTTT
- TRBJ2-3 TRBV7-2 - CASSLDRGFSTDTQYF TGTGCCAGCAGCTTAGATCGGGGGTTCTCTACAGATACGCAGTATTTT
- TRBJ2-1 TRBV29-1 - CSVEELPPQFF TGCAGCGTTGAAGAACTCCCCCCCCAGTTCTTC
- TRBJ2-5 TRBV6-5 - CASSSRRNQETQYF TGTGCCAGCAGTTCTAGACGGAACCAAGAGACCCAGTACTTC
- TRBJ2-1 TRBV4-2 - CASYSSPYNEQFF TGTGCCAGCTACTCATCCCCCTACAATGAGCAGTTCTTC
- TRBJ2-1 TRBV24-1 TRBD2 CATSASGLAHSYNEQFF TGTGCCACCAGTGCCTCGGGACTAGCCCACTCCTACAATGAGCAGTTCTTC
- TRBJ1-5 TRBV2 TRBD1 CASSQSTGGSQPQHF TGTGCCAGCAGCCAATCGACAGGGGGAAGTCAGCCCCAGCATTTT
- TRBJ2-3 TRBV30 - CAWSLSGDTQYF TGTGCCTGGAGTCTTTCCGGAGATACGCAGTATTTT
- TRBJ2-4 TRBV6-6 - CASSYSTENIQYF TGTGCCAGCAGTTACTCGACAGAAAACATTCAGTACTTC
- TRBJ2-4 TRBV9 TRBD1 CASSVGLPGQGNIQYF TGTGCCAGCAGCGTAGGCCTGCCGGGACAGGGGAACATTCAGTACTTC
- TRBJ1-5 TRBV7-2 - CASSKGGVRGNQPQHF TGTGCCAGCAGCAAAGGGGGGGTTAGGGGCAATCAGCCCCAGCATTTT
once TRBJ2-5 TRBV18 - CASSPQGQETQYF TGTGCCAGCTCACCACAGGGCCAAGAGACCCAGTACTTC